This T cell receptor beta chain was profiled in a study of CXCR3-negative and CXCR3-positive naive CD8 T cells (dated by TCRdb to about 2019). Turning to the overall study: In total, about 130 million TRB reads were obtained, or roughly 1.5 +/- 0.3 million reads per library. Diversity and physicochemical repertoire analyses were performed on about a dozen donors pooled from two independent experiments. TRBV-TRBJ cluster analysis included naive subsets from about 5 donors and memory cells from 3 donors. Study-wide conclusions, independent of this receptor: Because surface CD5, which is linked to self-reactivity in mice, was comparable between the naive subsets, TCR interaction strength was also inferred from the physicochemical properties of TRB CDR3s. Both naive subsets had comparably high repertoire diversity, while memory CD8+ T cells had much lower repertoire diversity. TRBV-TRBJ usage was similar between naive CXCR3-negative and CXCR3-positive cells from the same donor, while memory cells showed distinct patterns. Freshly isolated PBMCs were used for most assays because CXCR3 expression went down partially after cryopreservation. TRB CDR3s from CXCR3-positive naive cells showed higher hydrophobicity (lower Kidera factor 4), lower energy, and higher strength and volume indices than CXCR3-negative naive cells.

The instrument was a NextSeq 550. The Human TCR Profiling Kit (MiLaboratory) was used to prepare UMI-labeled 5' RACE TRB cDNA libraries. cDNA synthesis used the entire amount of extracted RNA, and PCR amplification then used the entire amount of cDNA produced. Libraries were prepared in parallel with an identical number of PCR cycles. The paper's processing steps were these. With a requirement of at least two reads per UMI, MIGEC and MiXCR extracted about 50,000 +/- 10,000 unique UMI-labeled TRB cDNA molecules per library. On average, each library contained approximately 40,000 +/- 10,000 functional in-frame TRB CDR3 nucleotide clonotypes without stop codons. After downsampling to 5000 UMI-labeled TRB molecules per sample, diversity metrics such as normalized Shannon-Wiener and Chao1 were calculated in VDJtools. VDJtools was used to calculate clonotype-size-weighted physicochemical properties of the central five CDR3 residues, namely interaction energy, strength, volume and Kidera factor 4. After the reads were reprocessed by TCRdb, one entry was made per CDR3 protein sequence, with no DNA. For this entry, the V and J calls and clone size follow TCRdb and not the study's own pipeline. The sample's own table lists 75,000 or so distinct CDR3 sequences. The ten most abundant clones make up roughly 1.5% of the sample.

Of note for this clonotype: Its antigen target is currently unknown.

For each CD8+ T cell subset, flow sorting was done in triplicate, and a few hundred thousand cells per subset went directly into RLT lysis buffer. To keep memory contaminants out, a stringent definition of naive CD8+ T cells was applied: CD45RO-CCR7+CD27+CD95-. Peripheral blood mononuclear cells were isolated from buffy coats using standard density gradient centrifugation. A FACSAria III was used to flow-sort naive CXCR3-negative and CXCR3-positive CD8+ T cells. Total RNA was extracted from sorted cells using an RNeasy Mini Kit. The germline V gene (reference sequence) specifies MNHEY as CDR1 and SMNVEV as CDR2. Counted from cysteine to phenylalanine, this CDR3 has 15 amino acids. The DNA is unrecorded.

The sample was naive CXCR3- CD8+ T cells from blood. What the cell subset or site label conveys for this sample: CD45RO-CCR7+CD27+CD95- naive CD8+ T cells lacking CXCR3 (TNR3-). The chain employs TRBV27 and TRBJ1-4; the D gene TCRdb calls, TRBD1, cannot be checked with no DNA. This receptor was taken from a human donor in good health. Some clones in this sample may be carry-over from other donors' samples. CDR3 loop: CASSLSGQGGVKLFF.